Sequencing of this TCR beta chain was carried out in a study of glioma-infiltrating T cells after dendritic cell vaccination. About the study: Treatment, given 2003 to 2012, was autologous tumor lysate-pulsed dendritic cell vaccination. Whole-study results and caveats: Higher TCR clonality did not directly relate to longer survival.

Concerning this clone: Its target is unknown.

None of the glioblastoma patients had an isocitrate dehydrogenase mutation. The immunoSEQ assay amplified TCRB CDR3 from up to about 2 ug DNA. Using immunoSEQ multiplex PCR, the repertoire was profiled, and TCRdb retains in-frame clones only, with some absent. Of fewer than 85,000 clones listed, around 80% are singletons. The TCR sequence derives from a human donor with glioblastoma. The input for sequencing was blood, taken before dendritic cell vaccination.

The chain's CDR3 is CASNWGQVSNQPQHF. CDR3 DNA: TGTGCCAGTAATTGGGGACAGGTTAGCAATCAGCCCCAGCATTTT. The gene calls are TRBV19 and TRBJ1-5, with 8 bases lining up with TRBD1. CDR1 LNHDA and CDR2 SQIVND come from the germline V gene (reference sequence). V lost 7 bases and J lost 0; bases outside the gene matches: 5. The CDR3 has 15 residues.